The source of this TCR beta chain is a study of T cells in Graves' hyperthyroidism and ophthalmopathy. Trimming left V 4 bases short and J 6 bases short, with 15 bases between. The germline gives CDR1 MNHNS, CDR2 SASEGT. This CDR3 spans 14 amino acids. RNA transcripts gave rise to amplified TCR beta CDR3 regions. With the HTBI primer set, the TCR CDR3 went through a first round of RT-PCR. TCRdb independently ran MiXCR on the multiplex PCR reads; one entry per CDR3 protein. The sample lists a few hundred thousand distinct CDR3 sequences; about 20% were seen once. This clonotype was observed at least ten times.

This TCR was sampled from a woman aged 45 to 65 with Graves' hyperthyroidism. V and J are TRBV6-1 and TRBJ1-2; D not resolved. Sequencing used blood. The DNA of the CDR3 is TGTGCCAGCAGTGGGCTCAGGCCTGCGGATGGCTACACCTTC. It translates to CASSGLRPADGYTF.